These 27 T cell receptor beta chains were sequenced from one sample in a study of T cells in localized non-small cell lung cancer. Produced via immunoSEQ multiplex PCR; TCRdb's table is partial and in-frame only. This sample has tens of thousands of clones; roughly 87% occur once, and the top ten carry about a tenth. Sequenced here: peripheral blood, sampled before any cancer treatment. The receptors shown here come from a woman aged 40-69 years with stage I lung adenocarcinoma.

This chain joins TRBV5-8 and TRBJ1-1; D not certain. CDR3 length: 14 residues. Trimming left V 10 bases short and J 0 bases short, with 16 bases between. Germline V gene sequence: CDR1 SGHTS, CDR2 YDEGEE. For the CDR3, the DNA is TGTGCCGGCCCCCGCGGATACATGAACACTGAAGCTTTCTTT. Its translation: CAGPRGYMNTEAFF.

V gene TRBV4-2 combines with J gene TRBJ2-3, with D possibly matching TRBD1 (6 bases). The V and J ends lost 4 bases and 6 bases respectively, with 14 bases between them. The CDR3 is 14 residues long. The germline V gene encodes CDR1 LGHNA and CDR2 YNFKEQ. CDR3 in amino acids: CASSLPGVGDTQYF. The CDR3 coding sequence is TGTGCCAGCAGCCTGCCAGGGGTAGGGGATACGCAGTATTTT.

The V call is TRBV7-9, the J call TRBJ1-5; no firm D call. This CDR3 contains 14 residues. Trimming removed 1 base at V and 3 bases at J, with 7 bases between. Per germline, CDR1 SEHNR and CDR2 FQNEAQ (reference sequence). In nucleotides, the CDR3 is TGTGCCAGCAGCTTAGAGAGTGACAATCAGCCCCAGCATTTT. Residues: CASSLESDNQPQHF. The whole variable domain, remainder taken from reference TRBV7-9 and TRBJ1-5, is DTGVSQNPRHKITKRGQNVTFRCDPISEHNRLYWYRQTLGQGPEFLTYFQNEAQLEKSRLLSDRFSAERPKGSFSTLEIQRTEQGDSAMYLCASSLESDNQPQHFGDGTRLSIL.

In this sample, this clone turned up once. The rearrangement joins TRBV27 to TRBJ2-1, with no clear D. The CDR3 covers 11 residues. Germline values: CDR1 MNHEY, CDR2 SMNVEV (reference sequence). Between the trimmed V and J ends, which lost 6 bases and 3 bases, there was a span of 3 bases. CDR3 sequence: CASRYYNEQFF. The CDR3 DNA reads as TGTGCCAGCAGATACTACAATGAGCAGTTCTTC.

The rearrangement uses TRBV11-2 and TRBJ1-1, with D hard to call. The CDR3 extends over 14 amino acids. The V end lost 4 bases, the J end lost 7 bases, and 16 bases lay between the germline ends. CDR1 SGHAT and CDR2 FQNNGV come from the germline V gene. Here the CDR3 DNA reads TGTGCCAGCAGCTCTGGGTGGAGGGCCGATGAAGCTTTCTTT. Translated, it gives CASSSGWRADEAFF.

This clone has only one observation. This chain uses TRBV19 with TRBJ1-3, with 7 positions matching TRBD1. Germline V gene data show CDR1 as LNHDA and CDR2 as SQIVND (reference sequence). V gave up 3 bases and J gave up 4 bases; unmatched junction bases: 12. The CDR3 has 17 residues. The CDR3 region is CASSIQTGDASGNTIYF. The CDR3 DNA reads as TGTGCCAGTAGTATCCAAACAGGGGACGCGAGCGGAAACACCATATATTTT.

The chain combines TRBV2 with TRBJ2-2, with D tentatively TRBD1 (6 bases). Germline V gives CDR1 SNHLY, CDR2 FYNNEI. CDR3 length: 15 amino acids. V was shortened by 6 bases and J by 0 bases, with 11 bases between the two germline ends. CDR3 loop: CASREDRTNTGELFF. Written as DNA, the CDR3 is TGTGCCAGCAGGGAGGACAGAACGAACACCGGGGAGCTGTTTTTT.

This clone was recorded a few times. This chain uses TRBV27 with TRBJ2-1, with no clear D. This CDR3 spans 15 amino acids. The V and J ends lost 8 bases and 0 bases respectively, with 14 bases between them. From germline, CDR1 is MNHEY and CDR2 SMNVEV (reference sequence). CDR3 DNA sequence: TGTGCCAGCCGTTCGGACGGCGCCTCCTACAATGAGCAGTTCTTC. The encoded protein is CASRSDGASYNEQFF.

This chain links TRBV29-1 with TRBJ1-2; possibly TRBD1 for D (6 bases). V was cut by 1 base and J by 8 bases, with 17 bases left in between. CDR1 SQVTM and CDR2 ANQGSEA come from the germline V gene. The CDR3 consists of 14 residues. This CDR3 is CSVEGGQGSWGYTF. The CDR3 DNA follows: TGCAGCGTTGAAGGGGGGCAGGGGAGTTGGGGCTACACCTTC.

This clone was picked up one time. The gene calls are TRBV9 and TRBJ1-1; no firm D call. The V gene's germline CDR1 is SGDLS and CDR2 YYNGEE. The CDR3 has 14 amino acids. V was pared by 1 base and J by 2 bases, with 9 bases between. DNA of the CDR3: TGTGCCAGCAGCGTAATTCGCGAAAACACTGAAGCTTTCTTT. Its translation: CASSVIRENTEAFF. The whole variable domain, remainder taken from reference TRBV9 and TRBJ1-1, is DSGVTQTPKHLITATGQRVTLRCSPRSGDLSVYWYQQSLDQGLQFLIQYYNGEERAKGNILERFSAQQFPDLHSELNLSSLELGDSALYFCASSVIRENTEAFFGQGTRLTVV.

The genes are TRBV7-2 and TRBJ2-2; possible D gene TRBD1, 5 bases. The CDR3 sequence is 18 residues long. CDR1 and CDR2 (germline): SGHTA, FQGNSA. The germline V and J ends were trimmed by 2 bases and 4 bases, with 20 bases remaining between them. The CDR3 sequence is CASSLQGTSQLGTGELFF. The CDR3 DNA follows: TGTGCCAGCAGCTTACAGGGCACATCCCAGCTAGGCACCGGGGAGCTGTTTTTT.

The CDR3: CASRPGKGGDTEAFF. The CDR3, as DNA: TGTGCCAGCAGACCAGGGAAGGGTGGAGACACTGAAGCTTTCTTT. The chain is built from TRBV21-1 and TRBJ1-1; the table's D call TRBD1 went unverified against the DNA. TRBV21-1 is flagged as a pseudogene. CDR3 length: 15 residues.

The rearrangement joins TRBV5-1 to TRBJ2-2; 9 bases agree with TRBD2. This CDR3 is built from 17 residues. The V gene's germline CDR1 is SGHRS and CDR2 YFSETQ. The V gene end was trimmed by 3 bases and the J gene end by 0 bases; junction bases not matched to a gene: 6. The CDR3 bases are TGCGCCAGCAGCTGGGGGGAGCGGGAGGCGAACACCGGGGAGCTGTTTTTT. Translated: CASSWGEREANTGELFF.

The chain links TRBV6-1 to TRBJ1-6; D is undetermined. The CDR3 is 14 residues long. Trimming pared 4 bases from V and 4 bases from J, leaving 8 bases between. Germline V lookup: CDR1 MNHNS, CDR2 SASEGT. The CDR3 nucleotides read TGTGCCAGCAGTGCAACGATTTATAATTCACCCCTCCACTTT. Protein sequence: CASSATIYNSPLHF.

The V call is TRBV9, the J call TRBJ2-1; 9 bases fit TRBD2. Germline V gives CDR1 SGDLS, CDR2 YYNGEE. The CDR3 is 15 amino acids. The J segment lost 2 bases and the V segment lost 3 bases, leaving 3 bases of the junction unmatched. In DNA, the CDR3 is TGTGCCAGCAGCGGGAGCGGGGGGCCCTACAATGAGCAGTTCTTC. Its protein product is CASSGSGGPYNEQFF.

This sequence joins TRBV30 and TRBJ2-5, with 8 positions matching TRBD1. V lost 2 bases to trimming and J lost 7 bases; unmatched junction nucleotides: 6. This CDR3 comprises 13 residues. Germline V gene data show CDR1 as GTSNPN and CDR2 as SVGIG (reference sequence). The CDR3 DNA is TGTGCCTGGAGTAGGACAGGGAGACGGACCCAGTACTTC. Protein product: CAWSRTGRRTQYF.

CDR3 amino acids: CASRQGGRYSPLHF. The CDR3 DNA follows: TGTGCCAGCAGGCAAGGGGGGCGTTATTCACCCCTCCACTTT. The V gene is TRBV27, the J gene TRBJ1-6, with D possibly being TRBD1 (6 bases). CDR3 length: 14 amino acids. V dropped 6 bases and J dropped 8 bases, with 14 bases sitting between them. The germline gives CDR1 MNHEY, CDR2 SMNVEV (reference sequence).

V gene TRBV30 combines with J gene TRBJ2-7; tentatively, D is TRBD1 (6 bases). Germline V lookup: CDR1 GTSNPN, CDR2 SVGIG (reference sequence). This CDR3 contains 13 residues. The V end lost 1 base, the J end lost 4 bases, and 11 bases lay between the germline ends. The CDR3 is CAWSGRGNYEQYF. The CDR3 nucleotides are TGTGCCTGGAGTGGCAGGGGTAATTACGAGCAGTACTTC.

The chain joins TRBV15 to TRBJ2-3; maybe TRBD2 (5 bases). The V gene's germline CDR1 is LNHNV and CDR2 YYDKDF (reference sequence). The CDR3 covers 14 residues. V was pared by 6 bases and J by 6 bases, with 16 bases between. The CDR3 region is CATSLAGRVDTQYF. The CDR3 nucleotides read TGTGCCACCAGTCTGGCTGGGAGAGTCGATACGCAGTATTTT.

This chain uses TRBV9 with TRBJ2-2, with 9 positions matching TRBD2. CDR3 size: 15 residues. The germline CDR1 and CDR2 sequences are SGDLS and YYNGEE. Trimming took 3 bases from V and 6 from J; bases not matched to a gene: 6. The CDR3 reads CASSGSGRRSGELFF. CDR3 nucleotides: TGTGCCAGCAGCGGTAGCGGGAGAAGGTCCGGGGAGCTGTTTTTT.

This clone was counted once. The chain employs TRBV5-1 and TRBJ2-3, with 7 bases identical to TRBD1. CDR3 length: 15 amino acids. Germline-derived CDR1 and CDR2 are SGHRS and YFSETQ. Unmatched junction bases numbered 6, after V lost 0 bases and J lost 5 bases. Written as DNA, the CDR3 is TGCGCCAGCAGCTTGGGACAGGGAATGGGAGATACGCAGTATTTT. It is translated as CASSLGQGMGDTQYF.

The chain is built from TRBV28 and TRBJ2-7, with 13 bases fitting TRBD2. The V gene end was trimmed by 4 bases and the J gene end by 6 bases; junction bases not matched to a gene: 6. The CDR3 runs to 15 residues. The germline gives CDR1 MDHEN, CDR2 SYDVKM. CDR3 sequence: CASSSWTSGSPEQYF. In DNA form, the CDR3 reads TGTGCCAGCAGTTCCTGGACTAGCGGGAGCCCCGAGCAGTACTTC.

CDR3 sequence reads: CASSHGQGSYGYTF. Here the CDR3 DNA reads TGTGCCAGCAGCCATGGACAGGGATCCTATGGCTACACCTTC. This chain joins TRBV5-4 and TRBJ1-2, with 8 bases fitting TRBD1. V gave up 4 bases and J gave up 4 bases; unmatched junction bases: 6. The CDR3 sequence is 14 residues long. Germline assignment: CDR1 SGHNT and CDR2 YYREEE (reference sequence).

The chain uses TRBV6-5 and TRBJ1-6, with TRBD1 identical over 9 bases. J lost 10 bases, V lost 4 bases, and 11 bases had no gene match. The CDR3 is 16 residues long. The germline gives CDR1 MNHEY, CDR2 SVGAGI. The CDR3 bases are TGTGCCAGCAGTTGGGGGTTACAGGGGGCGAAGTCACCCCTCCACTTT. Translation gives CASSWGLQGAKSPLHF.

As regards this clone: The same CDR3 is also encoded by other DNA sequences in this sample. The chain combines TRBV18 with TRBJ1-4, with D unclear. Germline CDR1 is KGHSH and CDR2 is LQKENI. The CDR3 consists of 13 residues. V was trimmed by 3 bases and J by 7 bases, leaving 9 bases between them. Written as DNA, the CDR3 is TGTGCCAGCTCACCCCCGGGGAGTGAAAAACTGTTTTTT. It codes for CASSPPGSEKLFF.

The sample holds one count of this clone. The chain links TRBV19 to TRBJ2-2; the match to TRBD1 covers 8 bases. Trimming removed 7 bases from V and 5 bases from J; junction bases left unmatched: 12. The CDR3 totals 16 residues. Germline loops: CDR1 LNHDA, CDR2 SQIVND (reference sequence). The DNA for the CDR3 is TGTGCCAGTACCCCCTCAGGGGGCAGTTTGACCGGGGAGCTGTTTTTT. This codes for CASTPSGGSLTGELFF.

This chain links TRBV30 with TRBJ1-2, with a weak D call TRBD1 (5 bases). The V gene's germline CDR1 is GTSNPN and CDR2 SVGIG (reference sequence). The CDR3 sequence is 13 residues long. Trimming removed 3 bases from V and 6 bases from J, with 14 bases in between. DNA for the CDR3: TGTGCCTGGAGCCGGGACCGCGTACATGGCTACACCTTC. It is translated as CAWSRDRVHGYTF.